Each of the 28 T cell receptor beta chains below was sequenced from the same sample in a study of T cell responses to AZD1222 COVID-19 vaccine. Generated by immunoSEQ multiplex PCR, the TCRdb table keeps only in-frame clones and is missing some. The sample lists under 75,000 clones; approximately 84% were seen once. The material sequenced was peripheral blood, taken on day 0 of AZD1222 vaccination. The receptors derive from an adult in good health.

The V call is TRBV2, the J call TRBJ2-7; D might be TRBD2 (5 bases). Germline CDR1 and CDR2: SNHLY and FYNNEI. Between the trimmed V and J ends, which lost 2 bases and 4 bases, there was a span of 18 bases. The CDR3 has 16 amino acids. CDR3: CASSEFAGLEVYEQYF. In DNA form, the CDR3 reads TGTGCCAGCAGTGAATTTGCAGGACTGGAAGTTTACGAGCAGTACTTC.

The genes are TRBV15 and TRBJ1-6; unclear D gene. The CDR3 sequence is 15 residues long. From germline, CDR1 is LNHNV and CDR2 YYDKDF (reference sequence). Trimming shortened V by 0 bases and J by 9 bases, and 12 bases separated the two germline ends. The CDR3 coding sequence is TGTGCCACCAGCAGAGATAAGGAGTGGGGTTCACCCCTCCACTTT. It codes for CATSRDKEWGSPLHF.

The V and J genes are TRBV5-1 and TRBJ2-7, with 10 positions matching TRBD2. With 6 bases clipped from V and 0 bases from J, the junction kept 6 bases outside the gene matches. In germline, CDR1 is SGHRS, CDR2 YFSETQ. This CDR3 comprises 15 residues. Here the CDR3 DNA reads TGCGCCAGCACCAAACTAGCGGGGAGCTCCTACGAGCAGTACTTC. It is translated as CASTKLAGSSYEQYF.

This chain links TRBV30 with TRBJ1-6, with D tentatively TRBD1 (6 bases). Germline V gene data show CDR1 as GTSNPN and CDR2 as SVGIG (reference sequence). This CDR3 has 14 residues. Between the trimmed V and J ends, which lost 7 bases and 10 bases, there was a span of 20 bases. The CDR3 bases are TGTGCCTACCCGCCCGGGGGGCGGGGATCACCCCTCCACTTT. This translates into CAYPPGGRGSPLHF.

The CDR3 nucleotides read TGTGCCAGCAGCCCACGGGACAGGGGCTCTACTAACTATGGCTACACCTTC. Translated: CASSPRDRGSTNYGYTF. The chain uses TRBV7-9 and TRBJ1-2; TRBD1 matches at 10 bases. After removal of 5 bases from V and 0 bases from J, the junction contained 9 bases not matched to a gene. CDR3 length: 17 residues. In germline, CDR1 is SEHNR, CDR2 FQNEAQ (reference sequence). The full variable domain, its missing parts supplied by reference TRBV7-9 and TRBJ1-2, is DTGVSQNPRHKITKRGQNVTFRCDPISEHNRLYWYRQTLGQGPEFLTYFQNEAQLEKSRLLSDRFSAERPKGSFSTLEIQRTEQGDSAMYLCASSPRDRGSTNYGYTFGSGTRLTVV.

The chain recombines TRBV3-1 (or the pseudogene TRBV3-2) with TRBJ2-5; possible D gene TRBD1, 5 bases. V lost 0 bases to trimming and J lost 9 bases, with 17 bases between them. The germline gives CDR1 LGHDT, CDR2 YNNKEL (reference sequence). This CDR3 comprises 15 residues. The CDR3 loop reads CASSQDKGKGPAQYF. CDR3 DNA: TGTGCCAGCAGCCAAGATAAGGGGAAGGGTCCGGCCCAGTACTTC.

The chain has TRBV5-1 and TRBJ1-2; D call uncertain. Trimming removed 0 bases from V and 2 bases from J, with 2 bases in between. The CDR3 sequence is 12 residues long. CDR1 and CDR2 (germline): SGHRS, YFSETQ. The CDR3, as DNA: TGCGCCAGCAGCTTGGAAAACTATGGCTACACCTTC. Translation gives CASSLENYGYTF.

The J gene is TRBJ1-2, the V gene TRBV7-8, with 7 bases lining up with TRBD1. The J segment lost 4 bases and the V segment lost 4 bases, leaving 3 bases of the junction unmatched. The CDR3 has 13 residues. Germline lookup yields CDR1 SGHVS and CDR2 FQNEAQ. This chain's CDR3 is CASSSTGFYGYTF. For the CDR3, the DNA is TGTGCCAGCAGCTCGACAGGGTTCTATGGCTACACCTTC. Using reference TRBV7-8 and TRBJ1-2 for the parts outside the CDR3, the full variable domain is GAGVSQSPRYKVAKRGQDVALRCDPISGHVSLFWYQQALGQGPEFLTYFQNEAQLDKSGLPSDRFFAERPEGSVSTLKIQRTQQEDSAVYLCASSSTGFYGYTFGSGTRLTVV.

The chain couples TRBV5-1 to TRBJ2-5; D might be TRBD2 (5 bases). CDR3 size: 12 residues. Trimming cost V 5 bases and J 1 base, with 6 bases left between them. Germline lookup yields CDR1 SGHRS and CDR2 YFSETQ. The CDR3 sequence is CASRSGQETQYF. The CDR3 bases are TGCGCCAGCAGGAGCGGCCAAGAGACCCAGTACTTC. Using reference TRBV5-1 and TRBJ2-5 for the parts outside the CDR3, the full variable domain is KAGVTQTPRYLIKTRGQQVTLSCSPISGHRSVSWYQQTPGQGLQFLFEYFSETQRNKGNFPGRFSGRQFSNSRSEMNVSTLELGDSALYLCASRSGQETQYFGPGTRLLVL.

This rearrangement joins TRBV15 to TRBJ1-3, with D maybe TRBD1 (6 bases). CDR1 is LNHNV and CDR2 is YYDKDF in the germline V gene (reference sequence). The V end was cut by 0 bases, the J end by 0 bases, with 15 bases between. The CDR3 length is 18 residues. CDR3 coding DNA: TGTGCCACCAGCAGAGAACAAGTTACAGGGATCTCTGGAAACACCATATATTTT. Its protein is CATSREQVTGISGNTIYF.

The rearrangement joins TRBV3-1 (or the pseudogene TRBV3-2) to TRBJ2-7; D is possibly TRBD2 (6 bases). Germline V CDR1 and CDR2: LGHDT, YNNKEL (reference sequence). Between the trimmed V and J ends, which lost 4 bases and 10 bases, there was a span of 17 bases. This CDR3 is built from 13 residues. DNA of the CDR3: TGTGCCAGCAGCCCAACCCGGGAGTCGGGTCAGTACTTC. Translation gives CASSPTRESGQYF.

In its sample, this clone was seen a few times. V usage is TRBV30 and J usage is TRBJ1-6; TRBD1 matches 7 bases. Germline assignment: CDR1 GTSNPN and CDR2 SVGIG (reference sequence). V shed 2 bases, J shed 8 bases, and the junction held 3 bases outside the gene matches. The CDR3 runs 13 residues. The CDR3 nucleotides are TGTGCCTGGAGTCAGGGGGGGGATTCACCCCTCCACTTT. It encodes CAWSQGGDSPLHF. Full variable domain (remainder filled in from reference TRBV30 and TRBJ1-6): SQTIHQWPATLVQPVGSPLSLECTVEGTSNPNLYWYRQAAGRGLQLLFYSVGIGQISSEVPQNLSASRPQDRQFILSSKKLLLSDSGFYLCAWSQGGDSPLHFGNGTRLTVT.

The V gene is TRBV7-9, the J gene TRBJ2-7; maybe TRBD1 (6 bases). The CDR3 sequence is 14 residues long. Between the trimmed V and J ends, which lost 5 bases and 0 bases, there was a span of 11 bases. The V gene's germline CDR1 is SEHNR and CDR2 FQNEAQ (reference sequence). The CDR3 DNA sequence: TGTGCCAGCAGCCGGGGACATAGCTCCTACGAGCAGTACTTC. Translating gives CASSRGHSSYEQYF.

J is TRBJ1-2 and V is TRBV19; no firm D call. CDR3 length: 12 amino acids. V lost 0 bases and J lost 12, with 11 bases in between. Germline CDR1 and CDR2: LNHDA and SQIVND (reference sequence). CDR3 in amino acids: CASSIDQADHTF. The CDR3 DNA follows: TGTGCCAGTAGTATAGATCAGGCCGATCACACCTTC.

Written as DNA, the CDR3 is TGCAGCGTCACGGCGCTGGGGGGCGAGCAGTACTTC. It yields the protein CSVTALGGEQYF. V is TRBV29-1 and J is TRBJ2-7; TRBD2 is a possible D gene (6 bases). Trimming pared 6 bases from V and 6 bases from J, leaving 15 bases between. Germline-derived CDR1 and CDR2 are SQVTM and ANQGSEA. The length of the CDR3 is 12 residues.

In its sample, this clone was seen once. The chain couples TRBV5-4 to TRBJ2-1, with 10 positions matching TRBD2. Germline CDR1 is SGHNT and CDR2 is YYREEE (reference sequence). The ends lost 3 bases at V and 0 bases at J; junction bases unmatched: 3. This CDR3 contains 16 residues. CDR3 DNA: TGTGCCAGCAGCTCAGCGGGGGGGAGCTCCTACAATGAGCAGTTCTTC. Encoded protein: CASSSAGGSSYNEQFF.

V gene TRBV7-3 combines with J gene TRBJ1-3; no reliable D call. V shed 2 bases and J shed 3 bases, with 8 bases lying between them. CDR3 size: 14 residues. Germline CDR1 is SGHTA and CDR2 is FQGTGA. The CDR3 DNA sequence: TGTGCCAGCAGCTTAGAGGGTTTTGGAAACACCATATATTTT. The encoded protein is CASSLEGFGNTIYF.

This chain uses TRBV24-1 with TRBJ2-1; 7 bases agree with TRBD2. J was trimmed by 4 bases and V by 8 bases; bases with no gene match: 13. Germline V CDR1 and CDR2: KGHDR, SFDVKD. The length of the CDR3 is 16 residues. CDR3 residues: CATTYKGSGAYNEQFF. The CDR3 DNA follows: TGTGCCACCACCTACAAGGGCAGCGGGGCGTACAATGAGCAGTTCTTC.

The J gene is TRBJ2-1, the V gene TRBV28; 7 nucleotides line up with TRBD2. Germline CDR1 MDHEN, CDR2 SYDVKM. Germline trimming cut 5 bases from V and 2 bases from J; bases unmatched to any gene: 9. The CDR3 runs to 16 residues. The CDR3 spells CASSPRASGTYNEQFF. CDR3 DNA sequence: TGTGCCAGCAGTCCACGTGCTAGCGGAACCTACAATGAGCAGTTCTTC.

The CDR3, as DNA: TGTGCCAGCAGTGGGGAGGGGTGGCAGGGGGCAAACACCGGGGAGCTGTTTTTT. It codes for CASSGEGWQGANTGELFF. The chain links TRBV6-1 to TRBJ2-2, with D perhaps TRBD1 (8 bases). The CDR3 length is 18 residues. Germline V gene sequence: CDR1 MNHNS, CDR2 SASEGT. Trimming removed 4 bases from V and 2 bases from J, with 20 bases in between.

This chain joins TRBV6-5 and TRBJ2-7; 7 bases align to TRBD1. V shed 6 bases, J shed 5 bases, and the junction held 4 bases outside the gene matches. Germline V CDR1 and CDR2: MNHEY, SVGAGI. The CDR3 has 12 amino acids. In DNA, the CDR3 is TGTGCCAGCAGCCGCACAGGGGACGAGCAGTACTTC. It specifies CASSRTGDEQYF.

This clone came up a few times. This chain connects TRBV7-8 to TRBJ2-2, with D tentatively TRBD2 (6 bases). This CDR3 region has 13 residues. Deletions cut 7 bases from V and 6 bases from J, with 12 bases between. Germline V gene data show CDR1 as SGHVS and CDR2 as FQNEAQ. The CDR3 reads CASNPPGAGELFF. CDR3 bases: TGTGCCAGCAACCCGCCGGGGGCCGGGGAGCTGTTTTTT.

The rearrangement joins TRBV7-3 to TRBJ1-1; D not resolved. The V and J ends lost 6 bases and 1 base respectively, with 9 bases between them. The CDR3 contains 13 residues. Germline V CDR1 and CDR2: SGHTA, FQGTGA. The DNA of the CDR3 is TGTGCCAGCAGTCCTCAGGAGAACACTGAAGCTTTCTTT. Protein product: CASSPQENTEAFF.

This clone was observed a few times. This rearrangement joins TRBV7-8 to TRBJ2-5, with 8 bases lining up with TRBD2. Germline trimming cut 5 bases from V and 5 bases from J; bases unmatched to any gene: 10. Germline loops: CDR1 SGHVS, CDR2 FQNEAQ. This CDR3 contains 15 residues. The CDR3 region has the DNA TGTGCCAGCAGCCCCCTACTAGCGGCAAAGGAGACCCAGTACTTC. Translated: CASSPLLAAKETQYF.

The rearrangement joins TRBV7-9 to TRBJ1-1; D perhaps matches TRBD1 (5 bases). Trimming removed 2 bases at V and 6 bases at J, with 22 bases between. CDR1 and CDR2 from the germline V gene are SEHNR and FQNEAQ (reference sequence). The CDR3 has 17 amino acids. CDR3 sequence (DNA): TGTGCCAGCAGCTTAAGGGAGGGTAGGGGAGGTGGCGCTGAAGCTTTCTTT. Protein: CASSLREGRGGGAEAFF.

CDR3 in amino acids: CASSGTGVPPLHF. CDR3 in DNA: TGCGCCAGCTCCGGGACAGGGGTACCACCCCTCCACTTT. The chain couples TRBV5-1 to TRBJ1-6; 10 bases agree with TRBD1. This CDR3 has 13 residues. Trimming cost V 7 bases and J 11 bases; bases outside gene matches: 6. Germline CDR1 reads SGHRS; CDR2 reads YFSETQ. Looking up the rest from reference TRBV5-1 and TRBJ1-6 gives the full variable domain: KAGVTQTPRYLIKTRGQQVTLSCSPISGHRSVSWYQQTPGQGLQFLFEYFSETQRNKGNFPGRFSGRQFSNSRSEMNVSTLELGDSALYLCASSGTGVPPLHFGNGTRLTVT.

Points on this clone: The junction departs from the called germline gene at one end, perhaps through a read error. The chain joins TRBV3-1 (or the pseudogene TRBV3-2) to TRBJ1-6; perhaps TRBD1 as D (5 bases). The CDR3 is 11 amino acids. Germline CDR1 LGHDT, CDR2 YNNKEL (reference sequence). The CDR3 sequence is CASSQGTRRDF. Here the CDR3 DNA reads TGTGCCAGCAGCCAAGGGACACGGAGGGATTTT.

The V call is TRBV6-5, the J call TRBJ1-2; D may be TRBD1 (6 bases). Germline CDR1 MNHEY, CDR2 SVGAGI. The V end lost 5 bases, the J end lost 10 bases, and 17 bases lay between the germline ends. The CDR3 consists of 13 residues. The CDR3 sequence is CASSRSGTNFYTF. In nucleotides, the CDR3 is TGTGCCAGCAGTCGGAGCGGGACAAACTTCTACACCTTC.